One and the same sample provided the 28 T cell receptor beta chains below, sequenced in a study of blood T cell repertoires in COVID-19. Sequencing was performed with immunoSEQ multiplex PCR; in TCRdb, only in-frame clones are kept and a portion is missing. The table includes 110,000 to 150,000 clones, about four fifths detected once. Sequencing was performed on PBMCs or T cells enriched from blood (not recorded which). The receptors derive from a woman in her late teens or twenties who had been exposed to COVID-19.

The rearrangement joins TRBV7-2 to TRBJ2-1, with D perhaps matching TRBD2 (6 bases). Per germline, CDR1 SGHTA and CDR2 FQGNSA. The CDR3 sequence is 14 residues long. V dropped 0 bases and J dropped 8 bases, with 11 bases sitting between them. The CDR3 here is CASSLAGIADEQFF. DNA of the CDR3: TGTGCCAGCAGCTTAGCGGGGATAGCGGATGAGCAGTTCTTC. Combining the CDR3 with reference TRBV7-2 and TRBJ2-1 gives the whole variable domain GAGVSQSPSNKVTEKGKDVELRCDPISGHTALYWYRQSLGQGLEFLIYFQGNSAPDKSGLPSDRFSAERTGGSVSTLTIQRTQQEDSAVYLCASSLAGIADEQFFGPGTRLTVL.

The genes are TRBV9 and TRBJ1-5, with D tentatively TRBD1 (6 bases). V lost 5 bases to trimming and J lost 0 bases, with 9 bases between them. The CDR3 has 14 residues. Germline V gene sequence: CDR1 SGDLS, CDR2 YYNGEE. The CDR3 region is CASRPGDSNQPQHF. The CDR3 DNA follows: TGTGCCAGCAGACCAGGGGATAGCAATCAGCCCCAGCATTTT. Full variable domain (outside the CDR3, taken from reference TRBV9 and TRBJ1-5): DSGVTQTPKHLITATGQRVTLRCSPRSGDLSVYWYQQSLDQGLQFLIQYYNGEERAKGNILERFSAQQFPDLHSELNLSSLELGDSALYFCASRPGDSNQPQHFGDGTRLSIL.

V usage is TRBV24-1 and J usage is TRBJ2-2, with D possibly TRBD2 on 5 matching bases. V was cut by 2 bases and J by 7 bases, with 10 bases left in between. Germline loops: CDR1 KGHDR, CDR2 SFDVKD. The CDR3 runs 14 residues. The CDR3 sequence: CATSDSSNLGELFF. As DNA, the CDR3 is TGTGCCACCAGTGATTCTAGCAACCTCGGGGAGCTGTTTTTT.

The chain has TRBV3-1 (or the pseudogene TRBV3-2) and TRBJ1-1; D not certain. Germline V gene sequence: CDR1 LGHDT, CDR2 YNNKEL (reference sequence). Trimming pared 6 bases from V and 0 bases from J, leaving 8 bases between. The CDR3 totals 13 residues. CDR3: CASSLTVNTEAFF. In nucleotides, the CDR3 is TGTGCCAGCAGTCTTACAGTGAACACTGAAGCTTTCTTT.

This sequence joins TRBV3-1 (or the pseudogene TRBV3-2) and TRBJ2-7; 9 bases fit TRBD2. Germline CDR1 and CDR2: LGHDT and YNNKEL (reference sequence). This CDR3 is built from 15 residues. Trimming took 4 bases from V and 2 from J; bases not matched to a gene: 6. The CDR3 bases are TGTGCCAGCAGCCCACGACTAGCGGAGACCTACGAGCAGTACTTC. This translates into CASSPRLAETYEQYF.

This clone was detected a few times. V is TRBV27 and J is TRBJ2-7, with TRBD1 as a possible D gene (5 bases). V was pared by 8 bases and J by 5 bases, with 13 bases between. The CDR3 length is 12 residues. CDR1 is MNHEY and CDR2 is SMNVEV in the germline V gene (reference sequence). CDR3 sequence reads: CASGIRQNEQYF. CDR3 in DNA: TGTGCCAGCGGCATCCGACAGAACGAGCAGTACTTC.

This clone was counted a few times. The rearrangement uses TRBV28 and TRBJ1-2; 9 positions agree with TRBD1. From germline, CDR1 is MDHEN and CDR2 SYDVKM. After removal of 1 base from V and 4 bases from J, the junction contained 4 bases not matched to a gene. This CDR3 spans 15 amino acids. CDR3 sequence reads: CASSLLGGQGYGYTF. CDR3 sequence (DNA): TGTGCCAGCAGTTTATTAGGGGGACAGGGCTATGGCTACACCTTC.

The chain uses TRBV27 and TRBJ2-5, with D possibly TRBD1 on 5 matching bases. The CDR3 length is 13 residues. Germline CDR1 is MNHEY and CDR2 is SMNVEV (reference sequence). Trimming took off 3 bases at V and 5 bases at J, with 10 bases between the two ends. The CDR3 sequence: CASSLGRGETQYF. The DNA of the CDR3 is TGTGCCAGCAGTTTGGGGCGTGGTGAGACCCAGTACTTC.

The chain employs TRBV7-2 and TRBJ2-7, with D tentatively TRBD2 (6 bases). CDR1 is SGHTA, CDR2 FQGNSA, per germline. Trimming took off 7 bases at V and 6 bases at J, with 25 bases between the two ends. The CDR3 has 16 amino acids. DNA for the CDR3: TGTGCCAGCATCAAGGGGCGTGAGACTAGACTCGGCGAGCAGTACTTC. This gives the protein CASIKGRETRLGEQYF.

The chain uses TRBV24-1 and TRBJ2-1; 10 bases map to TRBD2. Germline V gene sequence: CDR1 KGHDR, CDR2 SFDVKD. Losses at the gene ends were 5 bases for V and 7 bases for J; bases not matched to a gene: 7. The CDR3 runs to 15 residues. Here the CDR3 reads CATSVASGSRNEQFF. The CDR3 coding sequence is TGTGCCACCAGTGTTGCTAGCGGGAGTAGGAATGAGCAGTTCTTC.

A single count supports this clone. This sequence joins TRBV27 and TRBJ1-2; 7 nucleotides agree with TRBD1. CDR3 size: 17 residues. The V segment lost 5 bases and the J segment 2 bases; nucleotides outside the gene matches: 14. CDR1 and CDR2 from the germline V gene are MNHEY and SMNVEV (reference sequence). The CDR3: CASSLNPGQVLNYGYTF. CDR3 sequence (DNA): TGTGCCAGCAGTCTCAACCCCGGACAGGTGTTAAACTATGGCTACACCTTC.

CDR3 nucleotide sequence: TGTGCCAGCAGCCAATCACAAGAGACCCAGTACTTC. Translating gives CASSQSQETQYF. The rearrangement uses TRBV3-1 (or the pseudogene TRBV3-2) and TRBJ2-5; D unresolved. This CDR3 is built from 12 residues. V lost 2 bases, J lost 2 bases, and 3 bases lay in between. Germline V gene data show CDR1 as LGHDT and CDR2 as YNNKEL (reference sequence).

This clone has only a few counts. V gene TRBV11-2 combines with J gene TRBJ1-2; 8 nucleotides line up with TRBD1. J lost 7 bases, V lost 1 base, and 8 bases had no gene match. CDR1 and CDR2 from the germline V gene are SGHAT and FQNNGV. The CDR3 runs to 15 residues. This CDR3 reads CASSLVGQGHLGYTF. DNA for the CDR3: TGTGCCAGCAGCTTAGTAGGACAGGGTCATCTTGGCTACACCTTC.

In DNA form, the CDR3 reads TGTGCCAGCAGCTTATTTCCTAGCGGGCCTACCAACACCGGGGAGCTGTTTTTT. The encoded protein is CASSLFPSGPTNTGELFF. J is TRBJ2-2 and V is TRBV7-6; 8 bases align to TRBD2. Germline V gene sequence: CDR1 SGHVS, CDR2 FNYEAQ. The CDR3 is 18 residues long. After removal of 2 bases from V and 2 bases from J, the junction contained 10 bases not matched to a gene.

This chain joins TRBV6-4 and TRBJ1-1; D remains unclear. Looked up from germline, CDR1 is MRHNA and CDR2 is SNTAGT. This CDR3 contains 13 residues. V was pared by 7 bases and J by 2 bases, with 11 bases between. The CDR3 DNA is TGTGCCAGCAAGGCCCAGGAAAACACTGAAGCTTTCTTT. Amino acid sequence: CASKAQENTEAFF.

The chain couples TRBV19 to TRBJ2-1; 12 nucleotides align to TRBD2. Germline V CDR1 and CDR2: LNHDA, SQIVND (reference sequence). The CDR3 runs to 18 residues. V lost 5 bases to trimming and J lost 6 bases; unmatched junction nucleotides: 14. The CDR3 here is CASSPSGRARATPNEQFF. The CDR3 region has the DNA TGTGCCAGTAGTCCTAGCGGGAGGGCCAGAGCCACCCCCAATGAGCAGTTCTTC.

J is TRBJ2-5 and V is TRBV2; 11 positions agree with TRBD2. This CDR3 contains 14 residues. CDR1 SNHLY and CDR2 FYNNEI come from the germline V gene. Trimming removed 2 bases from V and 6 bases from J; junction bases left unmatched: 2. The CDR3 DNA follows: TGTGCCAGCAGTGAATCGACTAGCGGGAAGACCCAGTACTTC. Translating gives CASSESTSGKTQYF.

The chain combines TRBV24-1 with TRBJ2-3, with D possibly TRBD1 on 6 matching bases. The CDR3 loop spans 19 amino acids. Germline CDR1 reads KGHDR; CDR2 reads SFDVKD. V lost 1 base to trimming and J lost 2 bases, with 21 bases between them. This chain's CDR3 is CATSDLSPSQGLITDTQYF. As DNA, the CDR3 is TGTGCCACCAGTGATTTAAGCCCTTCGCAGGGGCTGATCACAGATACGCAGTATTTT.

This clone was detected a few times. This chain joins TRBV29-1 and TRBJ1-1, with 7 bases lining up with TRBD1. The germline V gene has CDR1 SQVTM and CDR2 ANQGSEA. The CDR3 has 13 amino acids. Losses at the gene ends were 7 bases for V and 2 bases for J; bases not matched to a gene: 7. In nucleotides, the CDR3 is TGCAGCGCGAACCGGGACAGCAACACTGAAGCTTTCTTT. Encoded protein: CSANRDSNTEAFF.

The gene calls are TRBV30 and TRBJ1-1, with D possibly TRBD1 on 5 matching bases. This CDR3 has 13 amino acids. V lost 0 bases, J lost 6 bases, and 11 bases lay in between. Germline V gives CDR1 GTSNPN, CDR2 SVGIG (reference sequence). The chain's CDR3 is CAWSVRGFSEAFF. The CDR3 bases are TGTGCCTGGAGTGTACGGGGGTTTTCTGAAGCTTTCTTT.

This sequence joins TRBV10-3 and TRBJ2-1; 12 bases align to TRBD2. Per the germline V gene, CDR1 is ENHRY and CDR2 is SYGVKD. This CDR3 has 15 amino acids. J was trimmed by 8 bases and V by 2 bases; bases with no gene match: 4. The CDR3 reads CAISEPGLAGDEQFF. Here the CDR3 DNA reads TGTGCCATCAGTGAGCCGGGACTAGCGGGCGATGAGCAGTTCTTC.

This clone was recorded only once. The V and J genes are TRBV7-9 and TRBJ2-7; D remains ambiguous. Per the germline V gene, CDR1 is SEHNR and CDR2 is FQNEAQ (reference sequence). V was cut by 5 bases and J by 3 bases, with 5 bases left in between. This CDR3 region has 11 residues. CDR3 coding DNA: TGTGCCAGCAGCCCCCTCTACGAGCAGTACTTC. Protein: CASSPLYEQYF.

The CDR3 spells CASSFRGRAGGELFF. CDR3 bases: TGTGCCAGCAGCTTCCGTGGGAGGGCTGGCGGGGAGCTGTTTTTT. The chain has TRBV5-5 and TRBJ2-2; 7 nucleotides agree with TRBD2. CDR1 SGHKS and CDR2 YYEKEE come from the germline V gene (reference sequence). The V and J ends lost 2 bases and 7 bases, in that order; junction bases with no gene match: 8. The CDR3 is 15 amino acids.

This rearrangement joins TRBV5-4 to TRBJ2-3; 13 nucleotides match TRBD2. The ends lost 4 bases at V and 1 base at J; junction bases unmatched: 9. The germline CDR1 and CDR2 sequences are SGHNT and YYREEE (reference sequence). CDR3 size: 18 residues. CDR3 in amino acids: CASSKGLAGNVGTDTQYF. The CDR3 nucleotides read TGTGCCAGCAGCAAGGGACTAGCGGGAAACGTTGGCACAGATACGCAGTATTTT.

The rearrangement joins TRBV4-2 to TRBJ2-1, with TRBD2 identical over 10 bases. CDR3 length equals 14 residues. V lost 0 bases, J lost 12 bases, and 5 bases stayed unmatched. Germline CDR1 and CDR2: LGHNA and YNFKEQ. The CDR3 DNA is TGTGCCAGCAGCCAAGAGGTACTAGCGGGACCGCAGTTCTTC. Residues: CASSQEVLAGPQFF.

The gene calls are TRBV7-3 and TRBJ1-1, with 8 bases aligning to TRBD1. Losses at the gene ends were 0 bases for V and 6 bases for J; bases not matched to a gene: 6. This CDR3 has 15 amino acids. The germline CDR1 and CDR2 sequences are SGHTA and FQGTGA. The CDR3 region has the DNA TGTGCCAGCAGCTTAACACCCGGACAGGGAGCTGAAGCTTTCTTT. It translates to CASSLTPGQGAEAFF.

In its sample, this clone was seen a few times. The genes are TRBV7-2 and TRBJ2-1; unclear D gene. This CDR3 comprises 14 residues. The germline CDR1 and CDR2 sequences are SGHTA and FQGNSA. Between the trimmed V and J ends, which lost 1 base and 3 bases, there was a span of 7 bases. In nucleotides, the CDR3 is TGTGCCAGCAGCTTAGGCGATTACTACAATGAGCAGTTCTTC. Its translation: CASSLGDYYNEQFF. Based on the CDR3 plus reference TRBV7-2 and TRBJ2-1, the full variable domain is GAGVSQSPSNKVTEKGKDVELRCDPISGHTALYWYRQSLGQGLEFLIYFQGNSAPDKSGLPSDRFSAERTGGSVSTLTIQRTQQEDSAVYLCASSLGDYYNEQFFGPGTRLTVL.

V usage is TRBV4-2 and J usage is TRBJ2-7; 9 bases are a match to TRBD1. Germline CDR1 is LGHNA and CDR2 is YNFKEQ. Unmatched junction bases numbered 7, after V lost 4 bases and J lost 0 bases. The CDR3 has 16 amino acids. The chain's CDR3 is CASSPSGTGSSYEQYF. CDR3 nucleotide sequence: TGTGCCAGCAGCCCGAGCGGGACAGGGAGCTCCTACGAGCAGTACTTC.